This passage covers 19 T cell receptor beta chains from one sample sequenced in a study of OX40 agonist ivuxolimab in advanced cancers. Only in-frame clones appear in the TCRdb table, and some are missing; sequencing was by immunoSEQ multiplex PCR. The repertoire holds around 67,000 clones, with 65% to 90% as singletons. This specimen was CD4+ or CD8+ T cells sorted from blood, taken in a trial of the OX40 agonist ivuxolimab. The receptors were sampled from an adult with an advanced solid tumor such as melanoma, head and neck, liver or kidney cancer.

The V gene is TRBV19, the J gene TRBJ1-3, with 7 bases fitting TRBD1. Per germline, CDR1 LNHDA and CDR2 SQIVND (reference sequence). V dropped 6 bases and J dropped 0; count of bases not matched to a gene: 8. This CDR3 comprises 16 residues. The CDR3 region is CASRGGQTSSGNTIYF. CDR3 coding DNA: TGTGCCAGTAGAGGGGGACAGACGAGCTCTGGAAACACCATATATTTT. The whole variable domain, remainder taken from reference TRBV19 and TRBJ1-3, is DGGITQSPKYLFRKEGQNVTLSCEQNLNHDAMYWYRQDPGQGLRLIYYSQIVNDFQKGDIAEGYSVSREKKESFPLTVTSAQKNPTAFYLCASRGGQTSSGNTIYFGEGSWLTVV.

CDR3 region: CASSPGFGNTIYF. The CDR3 coding sequence is TGTGCCAGTAGTCCGGGGTTCGGAAACACCATATATTTT. V and J are TRBV19 and TRBJ1-3, with D uncertain. Trimming removed 5 bases at V and 4 bases at J, with 9 bases between. Germline V gives CDR1 LNHDA, CDR2 SQIVND (reference sequence). The CDR3 consists of 13 residues. The full variable domain, its missing parts supplied by reference TRBV19 and TRBJ1-3, is DGGITQSPKYLFRKEGQNVTLSCEQNLNHDAMYWYRQDPGQGLRLIYYSQIVNDFQKGDIAEGYSVSREKKESFPLTVTSAQKNPTAFYLCASSPGFGNTIYFGEGSWLTVV.

The chain links TRBV18 to TRBJ1-4, with D unclear. CDR1 and CDR2 from the germline V gene are KGHSH and LQKENI. The CDR3 runs 14 residues. Trimming removed 3 bases at V and 10 bases at J, with 15 bases between. This CDR3 is CASSPREGSVKLFF. The CDR3 nucleotides are TGTGCCAGCTCACCGCGGGAGGGATCGGTAAAACTGTTTTTT.

CDR3 residues: CASSLGTTNYGYTF. CDR3 bases: TGTGCCAGCAGCTTGGGTACTACTAACTATGGCTACACCTTC. The rearrangement links TRBV5-4 to TRBJ1-2; no reliable D call. Germline V gives CDR1 SGHNT, CDR2 YYREEE (reference sequence). Trimming cost V 0 bases and J 0 bases, with 6 bases left between them. The CDR3 runs 14 residues.

By proportion, this clone is medium-sized. The rearrangement uses TRBV7-9 and TRBJ1-2; no reliable D call. This CDR3 has 12 amino acids. CDR1 and CDR2 (germline): SEHNR, FQNEAQ (reference sequence). V was shortened by 6 bases and J by 8 bases, with 13 bases between the two germline ends. CDR3 nucleotide sequence: TGTGCCAGCAGTATTCACGAGGGCGGCTACACCTTC. Its protein product is CASSIHEGGYTF. Using reference TRBV7-9 and TRBJ1-2 for the parts outside the CDR3, the full variable domain is DTGVSQNPRHKITKRGQNVTFRCDPISEHNRLYWYRQTLGQGPEFLTYFQNEAQLEKSRLLSDRFSAERPKGSFSTLEIQRTEQGDSAMYLCASSIHEGGYTFGSGTRLTVV.

The gene calls are TRBV4-1 and TRBJ1-3; D gene unclear. There are 18 residues in the CDR3. Deletions cut 0 bases from V and 4 bases from J, with 19 bases between. The germline V gene has CDR1 MGHRA and CDR2 YSYEKL. In DNA form, the CDR3 reads TGCGCCAGCAGCCAAGAATCCGCCGGACGGCGAGGAGGAAACACCATATATTTT. This translates into CASSQESAGRRGGNTIYF.

The chain carries TRBV5-4 and TRBJ1-2; 7 bases match TRBD1. V was clipped by 4 bases and J by 4 bases; unmatched bases: 4. Germline V gives CDR1 SGHNT, CDR2 YYREEE (reference sequence). The CDR3 runs 13 residues. In DNA form, the CDR3 reads TGTGCCAGCAGCATGACAGGGACCTATGGCTACACCTTC. It specifies CASSMTGTYGYTF.

The rearrangement uses TRBV7-3 and TRBJ1-1, with D maybe TRBD1 (5 bases). This CDR3 spans 11 amino acids. Germline V CDR1 and CDR2: SGHTA, FQGTGA. Trimming took off 4 bases at V and 9 bases at J, with 9 bases between the two ends. CDR3 DNA: TGTGCCAGCAGCTACCGACAGAAAGCTTTCTTT. Protein sequence: CASSYRQKAFF.

The genes are TRBV7-2 and TRBJ2-5, with TRBD2 matching 12 bases. TRBJ2-7 explains the end of the DNA better; the J call may be wrong. The germline V gene has CDR1 SGHTA and CDR2 FQGNSA. The CDR3 consists of 15 residues. The DNA for the CDR3 is TGTGCCAGCAGCACTGGACTAGCGGGGTACTACGAGCAGTACTTC. This gives the protein CASSTGLAGYYEQYF.

There are a few counts of this clone. V gene TRBV2 combines with J gene TRBJ2-7; TRBD1 aligns across 7 bases. V lost 6 bases and J lost 6; bases outside the gene matches: 5. Germline V gene data show CDR1 as SNHLY and CDR2 as FYNNEI. The CDR3 extends over 12 amino acids. CDR3 sequence (DNA): TGTGCCAGCAGGAGAGGGGGCGGCGAGCAGTACTTC. It is translated as CASRRGGGEQYF.

This clone was detected a few times. DNA for the CDR3: TGTGCCAGCAGCTCCAGACAGGACCGCAATGAGCAGTTCTTC. Its protein is CASSSRQDRNEQFF. The chain links TRBV11-2 to TRBJ2-1; D is possibly TRBD1 (6 bases). Germline CDR1 reads SGHAT; CDR2 reads FQNNGV. Trimming removed 4 bases at V and 6 bases at J, with 13 bases between. This CDR3 is built from 14 residues.

V usage is TRBV6-5 and J usage is TRBJ1-6, with TRBD1 matching 7 bases. Germline trimming cut 6 bases from V and 7 bases from J; bases unmatched to any gene: 6. Germline V gene data show CDR1 as MNHEY and CDR2 as SVGAGI. This CDR3 contains 14 residues. The CDR3 DNA reads TGTGCCAGCAGCACGACAGGGAACAATTCACCCCTCCACTTT. Encoded protein: CASSTTGNNSPLHF.

This chain joins TRBV7-2 and TRBJ2-1; possibly TRBD2 for D (7 bases). The CDR3 consists of 16 residues. CDR1 and CDR2 (germline): SGHTA, FQGNSA. Trimming removed 1 base at V and 8 bases at J, with 18 bases between. CDR3 nucleotide sequence: TGTGCCAGCAGCTTAGGAGGGGGGGCTGTCCCCTATGAGCAGTTCTTC. Its protein is CASSLGGGAVPYEQFF.

The rearrangement links TRBV5-6 to TRBJ1-2; tentatively, D is TRBD1 (6 bases). With 0 bases removed from V and 2 bases from J, the gap between germline ends came to 11 bases. Per germline, CDR1 SGHDT and CDR2 YYEEEE. The CDR3 sequence is 15 residues long. The chain's CDR3 is CASSLVTGPNYGYTF. The CDR3 coding sequence is TGTGCCAGCAGCTTGGTCACAGGGCCCAACTATGGCTACACCTTC.

V gene TRBV11-2 combines with J gene TRBJ1-5; the match to TRBD1 covers 7 bases. The CDR3 loop spans 14 amino acids. Germline CDR1 SGHAT, CDR2 FQNNGV. With V trimmed by 3 bases and J by 6 bases, 5 bases remained unmatched. DNA of the CDR3: TGTGCCAGCAGCTTTACACAGGGGAGTCAGCCCCAGCATTTT. This sequence encodes CASSFTQGSQPQHF.

J is TRBJ2-3 and V is TRBV5-1; possible D gene TRBD2, 5 bases. The germline V gene encodes CDR1 SGHRS and CDR2 YFSETQ. The germline V and J ends were trimmed by 2 bases and 4 bases, with 17 bases remaining between them. The length of the CDR3 is 16 residues. CDR3 coding DNA: TGCGCCAGCAGCTTAATAGCTAGCTCTCGACCAGATACGCAGTATTTT. It codes for CASSLIASSRPDTQYF. Based on the CDR3 plus reference TRBV5-1 and TRBJ2-3, the full variable domain is KAGVTQTPRYLIKTRGQQVTLSCSPISGHRSVSWYQQTPGQGLQFLFEYFSETQRNKGNFPGRFSGRQFSNSRSEMNVSTLELGDSALYLCASSLIASSRPDTQYFGPGTRLTVL.

This chain links TRBV10-2 with TRBJ1-3; no firm D call. CDR1 is WSHSY, CDR2 SAAADI, per germline. The CDR3 contains 16 residues. V lost 2 bases, J lost 0 bases, and 11 bases lay in between. CDR3 coding DNA: TGCGCCAGCAGTGAGGGGAGTCTCGTCTCTGGAAACACCATATATTTT. This gives the protein CASSEGSLVSGNTIYF.

This clone has only one observation. The chain is built from TRBV29-1 and TRBJ2-5; D not certain. The CDR3 is made up of 11 amino acids. Germline CDR1 and CDR2: SQVTM and ANQGSEA. V shed 6 bases and J shed 3 bases, with 8 bases lying between them. The CDR3 protein is CSVGTEETQYF. CDR3 bases: TGCAGCGTGGGAACGGAAGAGACCCAGTACTTC.

This sequence joins TRBV2 and TRBJ1-2; D is possibly TRBD1 (5 bases). Germline CDR1 reads SNHLY; CDR2 reads FYNNEI. The CDR3 length is 14 residues. With 8 bases removed from V and 4 bases from J, the gap between germline ends came to 17 bases. CDR3 nucleotide sequence: TGTGCCAGCTCCTGGGACGGAGGTAGCTATGGCTACACCTTC. Its protein is CASSWDGGSYGYTF.